This TCR beta chain appears in the sequencing data of a study of cytomegalovirus exposure and HLA in healthy donors. Overall study findings and caveats: There were a few CMV-associated chains whose specificity for CMV antigens was confirmed in vitro.

Remarks on this clone: As yet, its antigen is unknown.

Trimming removed 4 bases from V and 0 bases from J, with 14 bases in between. The germline CDR1 and CDR2 sequences are SGHNT and YYREEE (reference sequence). This CDR3 comprises 16 residues. This PCR relied on a set of 60 Vbeta primers and 13 Jbeta primers. Libraries were prepared by immunoSEQ multiplex PCR; TCRdb keeps only in-frame clonotypes and omits some of them. The sample contains approximately 88,000 clones, under 85% of which appear only once. Sequenced: PBMCs. This sequence originates from a male donor in good health and CMV-seronegative. The chain employs TRBV5-4 and TRBJ2-1, with no clear D. The CDR3 here is CASSPGSSRSYNEQFF. DNA of the CDR3: TGTGCCAGCAGCCCGGGTAGTTCGCGCTCCTACAATGAGCAGTTCTTC.